The 32 T cell receptor beta chains given below trace back to one sample, sequenced in a study of shared clonotypes between healthy human individuals. Measured with immunoSEQ multiplex PCR; TCRdb has only the in-frame clones, and not every one. The data hold millions of clones, with 85% to 95% observed a single time. Sequencing was done on a sample of naive CD4+ T cells from PBMCs. Sample subset: CD45RA+ positively selected. These receptors were taken from a man between 18 and 29 years old in good health. Some clones in this sample may be carry-over from other donors' samples.

The table lists this clone with a count of one. This chain links TRBV6-5 with TRBJ2-2; no clear D. This CDR3 is 13 amino acids long. Germline V CDR1 and CDR2: MNHEY, SVGAGI. The germline V and J ends were trimmed by 2 bases and 4 bases, with 5 bases remaining between them. The CDR3 is CASSYIGTGELFF. The CDR3 DNA sequence: TGTGCCAGCAGTTACATTGGCACCGGGGAGCTGTTTTTT.

The chain couples TRBV27 to TRBJ2-1; 10 bases are a match to TRBD1. The CDR3 consists of 15 residues. V gave up 5 bases and J gave up 7 bases; unmatched junction bases: 8. Germline lookup yields CDR1 MNHEY and CDR2 SMNVEV (reference sequence). The CDR3 is CASSPGTGVSNEQFF. In DNA, the CDR3 is TGTGCCAGCAGTCCCGGGACAGGGGTTTCGAATGAGCAGTTCTTC.

The V call is TRBV4-3, the J call TRBJ1-4; 7 bases are a match to TRBD1. Losses at the gene ends were 4 bases for V and 8 bases for J; bases not matched to a gene: 13. Germline CDR1 LGHNA, CDR2 YSLEER. The CDR3 extends over 16 amino acids. CDR3 coding DNA: TGCGCCAGCAGCCGCCTGACAGGGACCGGTCGAGAAAAACTGTTTTTT. It specifies CASSRLTGTGREKLFF.

This chain joins TRBV19 and TRBJ2-7; maybe TRBD2 (6 bases). V was pared by 3 bases and J by 0 bases, with 12 bases between. The CDR3 contains 15 residues. Germline V gene sequence: CDR1 LNHDA, CDR2 SQIVND (reference sequence). CDR3 DNA sequence: TGTGCCAGTAGTATCACGCGGGGTAACTCCTACGAGCAGTACTTC. It encodes CASSITRGNSYEQYF. Full variable domain (remainder filled in from reference TRBV19 and TRBJ2-7): DGGITQSPKYLFRKEGQNVTLSCEQNLNHDAMYWYRQDPGQGLRLIYYSQIVNDFQKGDIAEGYSVSREKKESFPLTVTSAQKNPTAFYLCASSITRGNSYEQYFGPGTRLTVT.

This sequence joins TRBV7-9 and TRBJ2-1, with D possibly matching TRBD1 (6 bases). The CDR3 runs 15 residues. Germline CDR1 is SEHNR and CDR2 is FQNEAQ (reference sequence). V was trimmed by 1 base and J by 6 bases, leaving 13 bases between them. The CDR3 loop is CASSLVRGFGNEQFF. The DNA for the CDR3 is TGTGCCAGCAGCTTAGTCAGGGGTTTCGGCAATGAGCAGTTCTTC.

This rearrangement joins TRBV6-1 to TRBJ1-1; D possibly corresponds to TRBD1 (6 bases). V lost 0 bases and J lost 6, with 14 bases in between. This CDR3 region has 15 residues. Germline V gene data show CDR1 as MNHNS and CDR2 as SASEGT. CDR3 sequence: CASSEAQGKISEAFF. CDR3 DNA sequence: TGTGCCAGCAGTGAAGCGCAGGGGAAAATTTCTGAAGCTTTCTTT.

This chain links TRBV28 with TRBJ2-7; possibly TRBD1 for D (5 bases). The germline CDR1 and CDR2 sequences are MDHEN and SYDVKM. V was shortened by 6 bases and J by 0 bases, with 12 bases between the two germline ends. The CDR3 spans 14 residues. CDR3 sequence (DNA): TGTGCCAGCAGGCCTCAGGGTCTCTCCTACGAGCAGTACTTC. Its translation: CASRPQGLSYEQYF.

V and J are TRBV5-1 and TRBJ2-2, with TRBD2 matching over 13 bases. The J segment lost 8 bases and the V segment lost 6 bases, leaving 7 bases of the junction unmatched. The CDR3 totals 15 residues. The germline CDR1 and CDR2 sequences are SGHRS and YFSETQ. The chain's CDR3 is CASNSRTSGRGELFF. The CDR3 DNA is TGCGCCAGCAATTCTCGGACTAGCGGGAGAGGGGAGCTGTTTTTT. Full variable domain (missing parts from reference TRBV5-1 and TRBJ2-2): KAGVTQTPRYLIKTRGQQVTLSCSPISGHRSVSWYQQTPGQGLQFLFEYFSETQRNKGNFPGRFSGRQFSNSRSEMNVSTLELGDSALYLCASNSRTSGRGELFFGEGSRLTVL.

The gene calls are TRBV19 and TRBJ1-5; D perhaps matches TRBD1 (5 bases). Germline lookup yields CDR1 LNHDA and CDR2 SQIVND (reference sequence). The CDR3 runs 14 residues. The germline V and J ends were trimmed by 10 bases and 0 bases, with 13 bases remaining between them. The CDR3 DNA is TGTGCCACGTCCGGGGGATATAGCAATCAGCCCCAGCATTTT. It codes for CATSGGYSNQPQHF.

Note on this clone: Other DNA sequences of this sample code for an identical CDR3. The V call is TRBV11-2, the J call TRBJ1-1; TRBD1 agrees at 10 bases. After removal of 5 bases from V and 1 base from J, the junction contained 1 base not matched to a gene. CDR1 SGHAT and CDR2 FQNNGV come from the germline V gene. The CDR3 extends over 14 amino acids. CDR3 nucleotides: TGTGCCAGCAGCCGGGACAGGGGGAACACTGAAGCTTTCTTT. Translating gives CASSRDRGNTEAFF.

As regards this clone: At the DNA level, this CDR3 is encoded by other sequences in the same sample as well. This chain joins TRBV30 and TRBJ2-7; tentative D call: TRBD2 (5 bases). Trimming cost V 0 bases and J 7 bases, with 7 bases left between them. Germline assignment: CDR1 GTSNPN and CDR2 SVGIG (reference sequence). The CDR3 runs to 11 residues. The CDR3 region is CAWSVGDEQYF. In DNA, the CDR3 is TGTGCCTGGAGTGTCGGGGATGAGCAGTACTTC. Using reference TRBV30 and TRBJ2-7 for the parts outside the CDR3, the full variable domain is SQTIHQWPATLVQPVGSPLSLECTVEGTSNPNLYWYRQAAGRGLQLLFYSVGIGQISSEVPQNLSASRPQDRQFILSSKKLLLSDSGFYLCAWSVGDEQYFGPGTRLTVT.

V is TRBV7-2 and J is TRBJ2-7, with 14 positions matching TRBD2. Germline lookup yields CDR1 SGHTA and CDR2 FQGNSA. This CDR3 is 16 amino acids long. J was trimmed by 5 bases and V by 2 bases; bases with no gene match: 5. The CDR3 protein is CASSLLSGLAGDEQYF. The CDR3 DNA is TGTGCCAGCAGCTTATTGTCGGGACTAGCGGGGGACGAGCAGTACTTC.

The rearrangement links TRBV6-1 to TRBJ2-6; D might be TRBD1 (5 bases). The CDR3 has 16 residues. The germline gives CDR1 MNHNS, CDR2 SASEGT. Trimming took off 4 bases at V and 0 bases at J, with 10 bases between the two ends. The CDR3 DNA follows: TGTGCCAGCAGTGCCGGACACGGCTCTGGGGCCAACGTCCTGACTTTC. Amino acids: CASSAGHGSGANVLTF.

The chain carries TRBV4-1 and TRBJ2-6; a possible D gene is TRBD1 (6 bases). Germline CDR1 and CDR2: MGHRA and YSYEKL. Trimming took 1 base from V and 6 from J, leaving 19 bases between them. The CDR3 loop spans 18 amino acids. CDR3 bases: TGCGCCAGCAGCCAAGCGGGACAAGGGGGTCGGAAGGCCAACGTCCTGACTTTC. It encodes CASSQAGQGGRKANVLTF.

The genes are TRBV6-5 and TRBJ2-7; D gene ambiguous. Germline V gives CDR1 MNHEY, CDR2 SVGAGI. The CDR3 sequence is 12 residues long. Trimming took 6 bases from V and 9 from J, leaving 15 bases between them. CDR3 residues: CASSPWAGGQYF. The CDR3 region has the DNA TGTGCCAGCAGCCCCTGGGCCGGTGGGCAGTACTTC.

This clone was found a few times. The chain has TRBV5-4 and TRBJ1-1; 7 positions agree with TRBD1. Germline CDR1 SGHNT, CDR2 YYREEE (reference sequence). This CDR3 has 12 residues. V lost 4 bases to trimming and J lost 8 bases; unmatched junction nucleotides: 5. The CDR3 is CASSGTASEAFF. DNA of the CDR3: TGTGCCAGCAGCGGGACAGCATCCGAAGCTTTCTTT.

The chain combines TRBV2 with TRBJ2-1; TRBD1 is a possible D gene (5 bases). The germline CDR1 and CDR2 sequences are SNHLY and FYNNEI. The V end was cut by 7 bases, the J end by 8 bases, with 21 bases between. The CDR3 is 15 amino acids. CDR3 nucleotides: TGTGCCAGCACCCGCCATGGGGCAAACCAGGATGAGCAGTTCTTC. Encoded protein: CASTRHGANQDEQFF.

This rearrangement joins TRBV27 to TRBJ1-1; no clear D gene. CDR3 size: 12 residues. Trimming removed 3 bases from V and 7 bases from J, with 9 bases in between. Per germline, CDR1 MNHEY and CDR2 SMNVEV (reference sequence). The CDR3 loop is CASSLVDGEAFF. DNA of the CDR3: TGTGCCAGCAGTTTGGTGGACGGTGAAGCTTTCTTT.

This clone was observed once. V usage is TRBV14 and J usage is TRBJ1-1, with 7 positions matching TRBD1. The CDR3 loop spans 13 amino acids. From germline, CDR1 is SGHDN and CDR2 FVKESK. Trimming cost V 0 bases and J 10 bases; bases outside gene matches: 5. CDR3 in amino acids: CASSQERTGTAFF. The DNA of the CDR3 is TGTGCCAGCAGCCAAGAACGGACAGGCACAGCTTTCTTT.

Worth noting for this clone: An end of the junction does not agree with germline; a read error may underlie this. The genes are TRBV6-1 and TRBJ2-5, with D hard to call. Germline assignment: CDR1 MNHNS and CDR2 SASEGT. The CDR3 has 13 residues. The CDR3 reads CASRRRAQEAQYF. The CDR3 DNA reads as TGTGCCAGCAGAAGAAGGGCCCAAGAGGCCCAGTACTTC.

The rearrangement links TRBV7-2 to TRBJ2-7, with 13 bases identical to TRBD2. Germline loops: CDR1 SGHTA, CDR2 FQGNSA. This CDR3 has 17 residues. With V trimmed by 4 bases and J by 4 bases, 10 bases remained unmatched. This CDR3 is CASSSPTRTSGRYEQYF. The CDR3 nucleotides are TGTGCCAGCAGCTCCCCAACGAGGACTAGCGGGAGATACGAGCAGTACTTC.

This clone was seen just once. The rearrangement joins TRBV15 to TRBJ1-2; D remains ambiguous. Germline loops: CDR1 LNHNV, CDR2 YYDKDF (reference sequence). Trimming took off 0 bases at V and 6 bases at J, with 11 bases between the two ends. The CDR3 consists of 14 residues. Here the CDR3 reads CATSRDLNKHGYTF. The CDR3 nucleotides read TGTGCCACCAGCAGAGATCTGAATAAGCATGGCTACACCTTC.

The chain links TRBV15 to TRBJ2-7, with TRBD2 matching 7 bases. This CDR3 has 14 residues. Germline CDR1 and CDR2: LNHNV and YYDKDF (reference sequence). The V and J ends lost 9 bases and 5 bases, in that order; junction bases with no gene match: 13. The CDR3 region is CATGPRTSINEQYF. The DNA of the CDR3 is TGTGCCACAGGGCCCCGGACTAGTATTAACGAGCAGTACTTC.

The gene calls are TRBV18 and TRBJ1-1, with TRBD1 as a possible D gene (5 bases). This CDR3 is 14 amino acids long. Trimming took off 4 bases at V and 2 bases at J, with 11 bases between the two ends. In germline, CDR1 is KGHSH, CDR2 LQKENI. The CDR3 here is CASSLGTANTEAFF. CDR3 bases: TGTGCCAGCTCACTGGGGACCGCAAACACTGAAGCTTTCTTT.

V and J are TRBV19 and TRBJ1-5; unclear D gene. Germline lookup yields CDR1 LNHDA and CDR2 SQIVND (reference sequence). V was cut by 5 bases and J by 5 bases, with 7 bases left in between. The CDR3 is 12 amino acids. DNA of the CDR3: TGTGCCAGTAGTTTTGGGGATCAGCCCCAGCATTTT. This gives the protein CASSFGDQPQHF.

This rearrangement joins TRBV4-1 to TRBJ2-1; D remains unclear. CDR3 length: 14 residues. Germline values: CDR1 MGHRA, CDR2 YSYEKL. The V and J ends lost 0 bases and 6 bases respectively, with 9 bases between them. The CDR3 here is CASSQDRRVNEQFF. The CDR3 DNA sequence: TGCGCCAGCAGCCAAGATCGTCGGGTCAATGAGCAGTTCTTC.

V is TRBV5-1 and J is TRBJ2-3; D is undetermined. Looked up from germline, CDR1 is SGHRS and CDR2 is YFSETQ. The CDR3 totals 13 residues. Trimming cost V 4 bases and J 3 bases, with 9 bases left between them. Here the CDR3 reads CASSALGTDTQYF. The CDR3 bases are TGCGCCAGCAGCGCCCTAGGGACAGATACGCAGTATTTT.

V gene TRBV6-5 combines with J gene TRBJ1-2; D perhaps matches TRBD1 (6 bases). Trimming removed 5 bases from V and 3 bases from J, with 10 bases in between. CDR3 size: 13 residues. The germline gives CDR1 MNHEY, CDR2 SVGAGI. The CDR3 sequence: CASSTGADYGYTF. The DNA of the CDR3 is TGTGCCAGCAGTACGGGGGCGGACTATGGCTACACCTTC.

V and J are TRBV7-9 and TRBJ1-1; D is possibly TRBD1 (5 bases). Trimming took 6 bases from V and 3 from J, leaving 11 bases between them. The germline CDR1 and CDR2 sequences are SEHNR and FQNEAQ (reference sequence). The CDR3 extends over 13 amino acids. CDR3 DNA: TGTGCCAGCAGATGGGACGGATACACTGAAGCTTTCTTT. As protein: CASRWDGYTEAFF.

This chain links TRBV4-1 with TRBJ2-1; TRBD2 might be the D (5 bases). V shed 3 bases and J shed 4 bases, with 16 bases lying between them. The CDR3 is made up of 16 amino acids. Per the germline V gene, CDR1 is MGHRA and CDR2 is YSYEKL. This CDR3 is CASSHLLGGPYNEQFF. As DNA, the CDR3 is TGCGCCAGCAGCCACCTACTAGGCGGGCCTTACAATGAGCAGTTCTTC.

The chain links TRBV7-2 to TRBJ2-3; D gene unclear. Looked up from germline, CDR1 is SGHTA and CDR2 is FQGNSA. Deletions cut 3 bases from V and 0 bases from J, with 7 bases between. The CDR3 totals 14 residues. CDR3 loop: CASSFGYSTDTQYF. CDR3 bases: TGTGCCAGCAGCTTCGGTTATAGCACAGATACGCAGTATTTT.

This clone was recorded once. The V and J genes are TRBV9 and TRBJ2-2, with 9 nucleotides matching TRBD2. The ends lost 0 bases at V and 0 bases at J; junction bases unmatched: 6. CDR1 and CDR2 (germline): SGDLS, YYNGEE. The CDR3 runs 18 residues. The CDR3: CASSVAPSGISNTGELFF. DNA for the CDR3: TGTGCCAGCAGCGTAGCACCTAGCGGGATATCGAACACCGGGGAGCTGTTTTTT. Full variable domain (rest looked up from reference TRBV9 and TRBJ2-2): DSGVTQTPKHLITATGQRVTLRCSPRSGDLSVYWYQQSLDQGLQFLIQYYNGEERAKGNILERFSAQQFPDLHSELNLSSLELGDSALYFCASSVAPSGISNTGELFFGEGSRLTVL.